This T cell receptor beta chain was sequenced for a study of cytomegalovirus exposure and HLA in healthy donors. Study background: The approximately 120 validation repertoires were produced on the same platform as the 650 or so repertoires of the first cohort. This was reported in a later analysis. General study points: It was reported that the classifier diagnosed cytomegalovirus status with high specificity and sensitivity in both the original and validation cohorts.

Clones were read by immunoSEQ multiplex PCR, and TCRdb kept only the in-frame ones, dropping some. The profile covers some 120,000 clones, with about 87% appearing a single time and roughly 2% taken by the ten largest. Germline trimming cut 3 bases from V and 1 base from J; bases unmatched to any gene: 2. Germline lookup yields CDR1 KGHSH and CDR2 LQKENI. This CDR3 has 14 residues. A remark on this clone: Its antigen is unknown.

This chain joins TRBV18 and TRBJ2-5, with 7 bases identical to TRBD2. Sequencing was performed on PBMCs. The TCR comes from a woman aged 18-35 years in good health and CMV-seronegative. The CDR3 protein is CASSPVAGQETQYF. The CDR3 nucleotides read TGTGCCAGCTCACCTGTAGCGGGCCAAGAGACCCAGTACTTC.